This T cell receptor (beta chain) is from a study of monozygotic twins with inflammatory bowel disease (dated by TCRdb to about 2019). A note on the overall study: The complete study included about 30 monozygotic twin pairs: 19 IBD-discordant Danish pairs and nine German pairs, of which four were IBD-concordant and five were IBD-discordant. Within discordant pairs, disease-associated traits were sought mainly by comparing IBD patients with their genetically identical healthy co-twins. Each individual had, on average, about 151 000 unique TCRalpha sequences and 181 000 unique TCRbeta sequences available for analysis.

From each donor, a roughly 2.5 ml peripheral blood sample was collected into PAXgene tubes and stored at -80 degrees C. Without any T cell sorting, total RNA was extracted from whole blood using the PAXgene blood miRNA kit on an automated QIAcube. Peripheral blood from monozygotic twin pairs, either concordant or discordant for inflammatory bowel disease, underwent deep TCRalpha and TCRbeta repertoire profiling that used unique molecular barcoding. For every twin pair, smoking habits were documented, and each individual was categorised as a current, former or never smoker. The CDR3 covers 17 residues, taking in both the cysteine and the phenylalanine. The nucleotide record is missing. CDR1 and CDR2 (MNHEY, SVGAGI) derive from the germline V gene. Libraries came from 5' RACE. The input for every TCR library was 3500 ng of total RNA. For each sample, cDNA was synthesized in eight separate reactions using SMARTScribe reverse transcriptase. Unique molecular identifiers containing a 6-nucleotide sample barcode were introduced through template switching during cDNA synthesis. Amplification of TCRalpha and TCRbeta cDNA involved two nested PCRs of approximately 16 and 9 cycles, and each PCR was followed by bead purification. Before amplification, cDNA was treated with uracil DNA-glycosylase and purified using the QIAquick PCR purification kit. The second PCR added Illumina TruSeq-compatible adapters along with sample-specific barcodes. TapeStation and Qubit were used to check library quality and concentration, and roughly 5 ng of each library went into the pool. Sequencing of the pooled libraries was done on an Illumina HiSeq2500 single-index Rapid Run using custom sequencing primers and 2 x 100 bp reads. The published analysis was carried out like this. UMI-based consensus assembly with MiGEC version 1.2.6 was used to correct PCR and sequencing errors. MiXCR version 2.1.1 was used for V(D)J alignment, clonotype assembly and CDR3 extraction. Normalisation of gene usage, clonotype sharing and MAIT/NKT TCR abundance was achieved by analysing the top 1000, 10 000 and 20 000 clonotypes per sample. After downsampling to 27 000 UMIs, diversity was calculated as the inverse Simpson index using the vegan R package. Paired Mann-Whitney U tests were applied to discordant twin pairs, with Benjamini-Hochberg correction for multiple testing. Reprocessed by TCRdb, the reads give a single entry per CDR3 protein sequence, without DNA. TCRdb, not the original authors, processed these V and J calls. Per the sample table, the count is 90,000 to 110,000 distinct CDR3 sequences. Jointly, the top ten make up 9.5% to 15% of the sample.

Overall study results and their limits: Compared with healthy twins, IBD patients had fewer clonotypes in common with other individuals, a difference most pronounced in patients showing signs of disease activity. Measured by the inverse Simpson index, TCRbeta repertoire diversity was lower in IBD patients than in their healthy co-twins. Because patients received different immunosuppressive treatments, the repertoires may have picked up extra background noise and variability between individuals. No single strong signal or clonotype linked to IBD turned up in the results, so the idea that one exists was not supported. No difference in repertoire similarity was observed between concordant and discordant twins, possibly owing to limited statistical power. Distinction between different T cell subtypes could not be achieved in the analysis.

Notes on this clonotype: Its antigen specificity is not known.

This TCR was sampled from a human donor with ulcerative colitis or Crohn's disease, or a healthy co-twin of an affected twin (not recorded which). The sequence joins TRBV6-5 to TRBJ2-3; the D call from TCRdb, TRBD1, cannot be confirmed without DNA. Sequencing input: blood. The CDR3 has the sequence CASSYTSPGQGADTQYF.